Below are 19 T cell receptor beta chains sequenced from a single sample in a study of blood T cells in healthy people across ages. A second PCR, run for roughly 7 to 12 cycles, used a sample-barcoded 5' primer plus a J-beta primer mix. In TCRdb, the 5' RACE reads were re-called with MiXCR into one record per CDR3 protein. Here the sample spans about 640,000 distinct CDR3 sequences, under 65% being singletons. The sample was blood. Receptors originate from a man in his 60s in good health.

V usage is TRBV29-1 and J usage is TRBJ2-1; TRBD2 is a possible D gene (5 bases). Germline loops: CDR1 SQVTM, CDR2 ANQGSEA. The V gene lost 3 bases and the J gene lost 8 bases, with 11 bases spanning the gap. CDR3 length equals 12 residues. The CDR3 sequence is CSVDSKRDEQFF. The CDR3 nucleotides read TGCAGCGTTGACAGCAAGAGGGATGAGCAGTTCTTC.

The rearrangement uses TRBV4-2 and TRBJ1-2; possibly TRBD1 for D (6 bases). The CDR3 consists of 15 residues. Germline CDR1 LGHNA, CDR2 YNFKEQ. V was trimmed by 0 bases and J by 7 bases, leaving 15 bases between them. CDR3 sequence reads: CASSQDIGRGGGYTF. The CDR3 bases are TGTGCCAGCAGCCAAGATATTGGCAGGGGCGGTGGCTACACCTTC.

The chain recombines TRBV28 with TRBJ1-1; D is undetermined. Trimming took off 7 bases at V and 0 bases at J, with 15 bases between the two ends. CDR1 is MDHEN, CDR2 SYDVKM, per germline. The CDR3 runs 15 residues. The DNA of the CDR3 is TGTGCCAGCACCCGACCGAAGGCCTTGAACACTGAAGCTTTCTTT. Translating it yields CASTRPKALNTEAFF. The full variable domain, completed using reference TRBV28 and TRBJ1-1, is DVKVTQSSRYLVKRTGEKVFLECVQDMDHENMFWYRQDPGLGLRLIYFSYDVKMKEKGDIPEGYSVSREKKERFSLILESASTNQTSMYLCASTRPKALNTEAFFGQGTRLTVV.

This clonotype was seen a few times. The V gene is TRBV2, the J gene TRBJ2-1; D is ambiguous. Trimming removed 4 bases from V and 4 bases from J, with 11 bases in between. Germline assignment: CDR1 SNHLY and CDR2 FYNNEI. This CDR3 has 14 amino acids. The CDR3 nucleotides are TGTGCCAGCAGTGGCAGAGAACTATACAATGAGCAGTTCTTC. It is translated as CASSGRELYNEQFF.

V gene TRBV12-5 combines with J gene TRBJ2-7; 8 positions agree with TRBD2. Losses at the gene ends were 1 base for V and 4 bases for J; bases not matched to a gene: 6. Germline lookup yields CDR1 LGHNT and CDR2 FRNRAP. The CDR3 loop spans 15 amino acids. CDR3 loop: CASGLGREGPYEQYF. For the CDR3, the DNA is TGTGCTAGTGGTTTGGGCCGGGAGGGGCCGTACGAGCAGTACTTC.

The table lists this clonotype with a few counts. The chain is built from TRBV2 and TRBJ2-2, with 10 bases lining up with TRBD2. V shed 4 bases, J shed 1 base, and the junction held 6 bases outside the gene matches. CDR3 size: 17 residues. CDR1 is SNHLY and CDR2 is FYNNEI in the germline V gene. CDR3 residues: CASSVISGGLNTGELFF. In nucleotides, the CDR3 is TGTGCCAGCAGTGTAATTAGCGGGGGGCTGAACACCGGGGAGCTGTTTTTT.

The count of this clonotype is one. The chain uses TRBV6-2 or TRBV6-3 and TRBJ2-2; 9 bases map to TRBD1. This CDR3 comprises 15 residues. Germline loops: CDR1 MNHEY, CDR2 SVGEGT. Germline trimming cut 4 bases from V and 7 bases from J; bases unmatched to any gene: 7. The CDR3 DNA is TGTGCCAGCAGTTCTGGGACAGGGAAAATCGGGGAGCTGTTTTTT. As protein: CASSSGTGKIGELFF.

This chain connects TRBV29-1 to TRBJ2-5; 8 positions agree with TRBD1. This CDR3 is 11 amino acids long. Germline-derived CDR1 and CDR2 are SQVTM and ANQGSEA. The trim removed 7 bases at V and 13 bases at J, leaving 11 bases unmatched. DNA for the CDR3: TGCAGCGCTTCGCAGGGGGCAATTCGGTACTTC. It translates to CSASQGAIRYF.

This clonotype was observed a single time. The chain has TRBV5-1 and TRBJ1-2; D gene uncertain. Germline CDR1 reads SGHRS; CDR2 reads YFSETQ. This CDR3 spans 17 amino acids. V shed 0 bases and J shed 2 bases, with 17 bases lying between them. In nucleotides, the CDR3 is TGCGCCAGCAGCTTGGATGGGTCGGACGGTACCAACTATGGCTACACCTTC. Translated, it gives CASSLDGSDGTNYGYTF.

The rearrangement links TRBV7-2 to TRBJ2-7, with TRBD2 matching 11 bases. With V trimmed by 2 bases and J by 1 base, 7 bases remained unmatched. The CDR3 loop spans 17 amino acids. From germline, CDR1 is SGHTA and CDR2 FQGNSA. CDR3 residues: CASSLSRGLADSYEQYF. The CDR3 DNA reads TGTGCCAGCAGCTTATCAAGGGGACTAGCGGATTCCTACGAGCAGTACTTC.

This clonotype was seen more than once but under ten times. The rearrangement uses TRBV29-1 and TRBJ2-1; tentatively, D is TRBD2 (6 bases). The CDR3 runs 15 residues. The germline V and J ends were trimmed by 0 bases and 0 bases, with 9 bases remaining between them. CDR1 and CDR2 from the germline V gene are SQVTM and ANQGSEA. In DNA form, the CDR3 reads TGCAGCGTTGAAGATCGGCGGGGCTCCTACAATGAGCAGTTCTTC. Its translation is CSVEDRRGSYNEQFF.

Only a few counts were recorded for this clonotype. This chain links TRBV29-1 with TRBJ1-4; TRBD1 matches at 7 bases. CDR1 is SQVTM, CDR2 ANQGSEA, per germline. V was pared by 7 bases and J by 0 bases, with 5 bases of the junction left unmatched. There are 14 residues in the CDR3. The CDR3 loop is CSAGGGSTNEKLFF. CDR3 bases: TGCAGCGCGGGAGGGGGCTCAACTAATGAAAAACTGTTTTTT.

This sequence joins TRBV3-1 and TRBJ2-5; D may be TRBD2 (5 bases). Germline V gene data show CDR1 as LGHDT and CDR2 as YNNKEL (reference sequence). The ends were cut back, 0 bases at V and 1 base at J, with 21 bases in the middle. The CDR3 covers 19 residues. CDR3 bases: TGTGCCAGCAGCCAAGAAAGGACCTTGGAGGCCCCGTCCCAAGAGACCCAGTACTTC. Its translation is CASSQERTLEAPSQETQYF.

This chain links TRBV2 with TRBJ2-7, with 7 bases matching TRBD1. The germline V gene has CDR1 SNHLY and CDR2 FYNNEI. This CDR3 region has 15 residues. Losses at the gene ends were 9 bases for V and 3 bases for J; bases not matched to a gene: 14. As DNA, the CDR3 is TGTGCCAGTATCAAAGAACCGGGACAGAACTACGAGCAGTACTTC. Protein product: CASIKEPGQNYEQYF.

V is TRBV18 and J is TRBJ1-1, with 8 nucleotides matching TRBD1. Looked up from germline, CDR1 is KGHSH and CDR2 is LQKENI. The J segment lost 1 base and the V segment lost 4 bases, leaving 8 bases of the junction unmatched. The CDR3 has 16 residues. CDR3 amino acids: CASSLSAGTGNTEAFF. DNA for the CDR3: TGTGCCAGCTCACTCTCCGCCGGGACAGGGAACACTGAAGCTTTCTTT.

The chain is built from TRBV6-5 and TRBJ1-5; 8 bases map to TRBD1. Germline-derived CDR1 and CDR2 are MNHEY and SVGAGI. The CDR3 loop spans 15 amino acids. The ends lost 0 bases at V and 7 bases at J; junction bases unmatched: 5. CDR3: CASSYSGTGGQPQHF. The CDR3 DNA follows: TGTGCCAGCAGTTACTCCGGGACAGGAGGCCAGCCCCAGCATTTT.

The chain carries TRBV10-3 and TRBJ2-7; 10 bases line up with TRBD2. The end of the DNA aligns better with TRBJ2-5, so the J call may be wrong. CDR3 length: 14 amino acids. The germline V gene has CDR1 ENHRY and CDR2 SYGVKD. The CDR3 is CAISSGGAVETQYF. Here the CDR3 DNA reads TGTGCCATCAGTAGCGGGGGGGCCGTGGAGACCCAGTACTTC.

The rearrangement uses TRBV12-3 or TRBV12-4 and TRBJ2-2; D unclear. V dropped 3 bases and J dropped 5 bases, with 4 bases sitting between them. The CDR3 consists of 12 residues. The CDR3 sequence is CASSFWTGELFF. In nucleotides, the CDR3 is TGTGCCAGCAGTTTCTGGACCGGGGAGCTGTTTTTT.

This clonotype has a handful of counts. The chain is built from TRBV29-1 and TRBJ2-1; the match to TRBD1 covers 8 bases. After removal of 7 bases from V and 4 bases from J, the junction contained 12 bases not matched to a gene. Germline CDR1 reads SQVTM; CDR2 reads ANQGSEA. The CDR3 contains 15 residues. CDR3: CSATPDRVGYNEQFF. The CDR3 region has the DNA TGCAGCGCGACCCCGGACAGGGTCGGTTACAATGAGCAGTTCTTC.